This T cell receptor beta chain is from a study of T cell responses to AZD1222 COVID-19 vaccine. CDR3 length: 16 amino acids. Germline CDR1 is SGHVS and CDR2 is FQNEAQ. V lost 5 bases to trimming and J lost 2 bases, with 19 bases between them. Data came from immunoSEQ multiplex PCR; TCRdb stores just in-frame clones and leaves some out. Of about 94,000 clones listed, 85% to 90% are singletons. The sequence was collected from an adult in good health. The gene calls are TRBV7-8 and TRBJ2-7; possibly TRBD1 for D (5 bases). The material sequenced was peripheral blood, taken on day 0 of AZD1222 vaccination. CDR3 sequence reads: CASSAIVQGTPYEQYF. The CDR3 nucleotides read TGTGCCAGCAGCGCAATCGTGCAGGGAACGCCCTACGAGCAGTACTTC.